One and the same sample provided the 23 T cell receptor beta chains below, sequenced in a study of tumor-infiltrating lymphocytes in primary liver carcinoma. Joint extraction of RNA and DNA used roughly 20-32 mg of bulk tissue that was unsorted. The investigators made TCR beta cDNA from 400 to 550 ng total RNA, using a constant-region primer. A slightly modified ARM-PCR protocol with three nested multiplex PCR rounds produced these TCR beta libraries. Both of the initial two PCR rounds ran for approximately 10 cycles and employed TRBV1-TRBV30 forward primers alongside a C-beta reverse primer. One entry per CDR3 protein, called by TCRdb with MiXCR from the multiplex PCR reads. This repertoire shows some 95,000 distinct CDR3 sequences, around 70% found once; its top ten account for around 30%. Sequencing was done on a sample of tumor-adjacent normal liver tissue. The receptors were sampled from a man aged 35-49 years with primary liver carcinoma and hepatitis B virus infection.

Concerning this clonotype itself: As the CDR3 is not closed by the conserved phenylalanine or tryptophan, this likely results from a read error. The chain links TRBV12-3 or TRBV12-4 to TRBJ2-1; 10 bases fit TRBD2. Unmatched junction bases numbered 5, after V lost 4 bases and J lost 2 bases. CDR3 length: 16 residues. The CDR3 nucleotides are TGTGCCAGCAGTTGGACTAGCGGAATAACCTACAATGAGCAGTTCTCC. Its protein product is CASSWTSGITYNEQFS.

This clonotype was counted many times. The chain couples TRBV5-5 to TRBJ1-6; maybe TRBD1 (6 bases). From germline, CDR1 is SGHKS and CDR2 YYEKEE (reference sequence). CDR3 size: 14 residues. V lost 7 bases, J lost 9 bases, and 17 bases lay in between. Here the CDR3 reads CASGRTDLISPLHF. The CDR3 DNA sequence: TGTGCCAGCGGCCGGACAGATCTTATTTCACCCCTCCACTTT.

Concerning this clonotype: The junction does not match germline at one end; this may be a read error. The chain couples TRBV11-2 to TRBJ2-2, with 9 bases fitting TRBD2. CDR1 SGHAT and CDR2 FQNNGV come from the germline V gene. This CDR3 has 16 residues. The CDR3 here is CASSLVFLAGTGELIF. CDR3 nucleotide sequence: TGTGCCAGCAGCTTAGTGTTCCTAGCGGGAACCGGGGAGCTGATTTTT. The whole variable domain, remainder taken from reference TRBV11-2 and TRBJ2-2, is EAGVAQSPRYKIIEKRQSVAFWCNPISGHATLYWYQQILGQGPKLLIQFQNNGVVDDSQLPKDRFSAERLKGVDSTLKIQPAKLEDSAVYLCASSLVFLAGTGELIFGEGSRLTVL.

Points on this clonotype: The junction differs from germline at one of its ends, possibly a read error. The CDR3 reads CASSPWTAGGSRGYTF. DNA of the CDR3: TGCGCCAGTAGCCCATGGACAGCGGGTGGTTCTAGAGGCTACACCTTC. The J gene is TRBJ1-2, the V gene TRBV4-1; the D gene is possibly TRBD1 (6 bases). Germline V gene sequence: CDR1 MGHRA, CDR2 YSYEKL. This CDR3 comprises 16 residues.

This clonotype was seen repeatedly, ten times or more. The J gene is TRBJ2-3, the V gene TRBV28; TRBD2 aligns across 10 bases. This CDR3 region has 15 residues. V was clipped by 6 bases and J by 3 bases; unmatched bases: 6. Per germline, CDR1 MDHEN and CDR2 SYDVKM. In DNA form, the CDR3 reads TGTGCCAGCAGCCAGCGGGAGGGCCATACAGATACGCAGTATTTT. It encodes CASSQREGHTDTQYF.

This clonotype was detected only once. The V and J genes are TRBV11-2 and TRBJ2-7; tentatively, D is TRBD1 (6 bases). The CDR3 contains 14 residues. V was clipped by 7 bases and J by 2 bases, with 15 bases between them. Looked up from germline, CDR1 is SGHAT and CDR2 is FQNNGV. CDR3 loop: CASISDRITYEQYF. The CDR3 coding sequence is TGTGCCAGCATCTCTGACAGGATCACCTACGAGCAGTACTTC.

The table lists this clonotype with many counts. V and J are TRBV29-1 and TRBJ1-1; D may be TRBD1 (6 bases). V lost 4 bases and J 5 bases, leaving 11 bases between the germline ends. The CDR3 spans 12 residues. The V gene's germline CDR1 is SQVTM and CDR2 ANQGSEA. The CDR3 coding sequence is TGCAGCGTTGCCAGACAGGAGACTGAAGCTTTCTTT. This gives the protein CSVARQETEAFF.

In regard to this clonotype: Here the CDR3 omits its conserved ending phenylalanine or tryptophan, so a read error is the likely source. In DNA form, the CDR3 reads TGTGCCAGCCGGACAGATTATACCCGGGAGCTGTTTTAT. Residues: CASRTDYTRELFY. The V gene is TRBV6-1, the J gene TRBJ2-2; TRBD1 might be the D (6 bases). The ends were cut back, 8 bases at V and 9 bases at J, with 16 bases in the middle. Germline V gene sequence: CDR1 MNHNS, CDR2 SASEGT. CDR3 length: 13 residues.

CDR3 bases: TGTGCCAGCAGCGTTAGCGGGAGAATGGAAGAGACCCAGTACTTC. Its protein is CASSVSGRMEETQYF. The chain carries TRBV9 and TRBJ2-5; TRBD2 agrees at 9 bases. V shed 2 bases, J shed 3 bases, and the junction held 5 bases outside the gene matches. The germline V gene has CDR1 SGDLS and CDR2 YYNGEE. This CDR3 comprises 15 residues.

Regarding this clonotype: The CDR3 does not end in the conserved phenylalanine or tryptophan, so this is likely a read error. In nucleotides, the CDR3 is TGTGCCAGCAGCTTGAACGGAGGCTATGGCTACACCCTC. Translating gives CASSLNGGYGYTL. This chain connects TRBV11-2 to TRBJ1-2; D unresolved. With 3 bases removed from V and 4 bases from J, the gap between germline ends came to 9 bases. CDR1 SGHAT and CDR2 FQNNGV come from the germline V gene. CDR3 size: 13 residues.

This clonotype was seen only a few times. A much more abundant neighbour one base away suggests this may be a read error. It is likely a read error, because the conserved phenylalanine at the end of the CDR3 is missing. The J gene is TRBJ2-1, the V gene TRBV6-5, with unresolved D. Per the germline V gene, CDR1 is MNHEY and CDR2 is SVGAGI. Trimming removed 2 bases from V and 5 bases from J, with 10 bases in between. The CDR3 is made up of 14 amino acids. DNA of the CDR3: TGTGCCAGCAGTTACCGTGACACCCACAATGAGCAGTTCTCC. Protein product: CASSYRDTHNEQFS.

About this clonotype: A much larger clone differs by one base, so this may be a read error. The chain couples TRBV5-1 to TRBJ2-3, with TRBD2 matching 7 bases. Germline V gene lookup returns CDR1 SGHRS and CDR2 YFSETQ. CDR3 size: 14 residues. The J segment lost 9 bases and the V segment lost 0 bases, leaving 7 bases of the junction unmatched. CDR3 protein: CASSLALGRETQYF. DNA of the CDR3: TGCGCCAGCAGCTTGGCGCTGGGGCGGGAGACGCAGTATTTT.

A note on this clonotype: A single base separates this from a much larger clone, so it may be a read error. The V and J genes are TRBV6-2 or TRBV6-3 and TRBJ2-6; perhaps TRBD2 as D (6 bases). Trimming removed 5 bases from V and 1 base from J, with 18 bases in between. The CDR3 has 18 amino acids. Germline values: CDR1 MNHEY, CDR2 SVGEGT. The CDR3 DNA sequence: TGTGCCAGCAGTCTCCCACCGGGGGAGCGATCTGGGGCCAACGTCCTGACTTTC. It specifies CASSLPPGERSGANVLTF.

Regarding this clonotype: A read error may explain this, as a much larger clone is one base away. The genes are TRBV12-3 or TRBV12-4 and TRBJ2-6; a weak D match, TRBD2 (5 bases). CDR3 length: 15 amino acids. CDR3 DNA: TGTGCCGGCAGTTTCGGAGGTGGCGGGGCCAACGTCCTGACTTTC. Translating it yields CAGSFGGGGANVLTF.

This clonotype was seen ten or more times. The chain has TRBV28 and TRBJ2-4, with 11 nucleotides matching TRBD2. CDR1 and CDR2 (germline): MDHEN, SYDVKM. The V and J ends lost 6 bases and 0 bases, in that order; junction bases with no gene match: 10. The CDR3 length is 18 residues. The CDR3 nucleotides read TGTGCCAGCAGCCGGGGACTAGCGGTCCTCCTAGCCAAAAACATTCAGTACTTC. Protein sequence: CASSRGLAVLLAKNIQYF.

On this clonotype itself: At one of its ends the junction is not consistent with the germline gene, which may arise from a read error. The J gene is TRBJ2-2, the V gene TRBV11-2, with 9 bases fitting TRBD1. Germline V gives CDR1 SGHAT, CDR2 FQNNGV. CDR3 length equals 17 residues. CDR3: CPSSFDRDRVGTRELFF. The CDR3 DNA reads TGTCCCAGCAGCTTTGATCGGGACAGGGTTGGCACCAGGGAGCTGTTTTTT.

This chain's CDR3 is CASSSQGARNSPLHF. CDR3 DNA: TGTGCCAGCAGTAGCCAGGGGGCGCGGAATTCACCCCTCCACTTT. This chain connects TRBV2 to TRBJ1-6; TRBD1 aligns across 8 bases. This CDR3 comprises 15 residues. Germline V gives CDR1 SNHLY, CDR2 FYNNEI. J lost 7 bases, V lost 5 bases, and 7 bases had no gene match.

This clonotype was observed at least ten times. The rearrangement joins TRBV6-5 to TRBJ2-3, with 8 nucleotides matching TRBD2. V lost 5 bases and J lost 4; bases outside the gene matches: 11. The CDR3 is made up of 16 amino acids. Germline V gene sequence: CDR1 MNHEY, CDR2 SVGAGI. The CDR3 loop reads CASSQNRRTSPDTQYF. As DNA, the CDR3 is TGTGCCAGCAGTCAAAATCGCAGGACTAGCCCAGATACGCAGTATTTT.

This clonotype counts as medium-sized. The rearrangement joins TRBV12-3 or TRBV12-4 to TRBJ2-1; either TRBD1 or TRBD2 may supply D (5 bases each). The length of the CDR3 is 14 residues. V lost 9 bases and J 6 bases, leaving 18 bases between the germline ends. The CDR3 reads CASTTGQRGNEQFF. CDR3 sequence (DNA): TGTGCCAGTACTACAGGTCAGAGGGGCAATGAGCAGTTCTTC.

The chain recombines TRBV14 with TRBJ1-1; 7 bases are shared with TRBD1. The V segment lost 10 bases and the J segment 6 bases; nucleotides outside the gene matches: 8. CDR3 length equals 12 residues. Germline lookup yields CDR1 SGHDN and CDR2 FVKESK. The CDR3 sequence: CANNQDRAEAFF. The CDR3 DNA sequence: TGTGCCAACAACCAAGACAGGGCTGAAGCTTTCTTT. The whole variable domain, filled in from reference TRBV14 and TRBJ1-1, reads EAGVTQFPSHSVIEKGQTVTLRCDPISGHDNLYWYRRVMGKEIKFLLHFVKESKQDESGMPNNRFLAERTGGTYSTLKVQPAELEDSGVYFCANNQDRAEAFFGQGTRLTVV.

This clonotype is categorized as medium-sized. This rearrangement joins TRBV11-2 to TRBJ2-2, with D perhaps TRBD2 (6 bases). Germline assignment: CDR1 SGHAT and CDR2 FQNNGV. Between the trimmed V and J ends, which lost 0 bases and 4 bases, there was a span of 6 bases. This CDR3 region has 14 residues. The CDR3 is CASSLELATGELFF. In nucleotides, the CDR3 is TGTGCCAGCAGCTTAGAACTAGCCACCGGGGAGCTGTTTTTT.

CDR3 nucleotide sequence: TGTGCCGGTTCTGTAGGTTCAGGGTACGAGCAGTACTTC. Its protein is CAGSVGSGYEQYF. This chain uses TRBV12-3 or TRBV12-4 with TRBJ2-7; the D gene is possibly TRBD1 (5 bases). Deletions cut 11 bases from V and 4 bases from J, with 18 bases between. CDR3 length: 13 amino acids.

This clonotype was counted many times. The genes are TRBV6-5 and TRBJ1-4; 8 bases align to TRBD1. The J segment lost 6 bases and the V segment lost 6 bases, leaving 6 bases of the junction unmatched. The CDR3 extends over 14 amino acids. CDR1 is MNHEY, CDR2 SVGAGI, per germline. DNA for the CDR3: TGTGCCAGCAGGTCACCGACAGGGGATGAAAAACTGTTTTTT. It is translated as CASRSPTGDEKLFF.